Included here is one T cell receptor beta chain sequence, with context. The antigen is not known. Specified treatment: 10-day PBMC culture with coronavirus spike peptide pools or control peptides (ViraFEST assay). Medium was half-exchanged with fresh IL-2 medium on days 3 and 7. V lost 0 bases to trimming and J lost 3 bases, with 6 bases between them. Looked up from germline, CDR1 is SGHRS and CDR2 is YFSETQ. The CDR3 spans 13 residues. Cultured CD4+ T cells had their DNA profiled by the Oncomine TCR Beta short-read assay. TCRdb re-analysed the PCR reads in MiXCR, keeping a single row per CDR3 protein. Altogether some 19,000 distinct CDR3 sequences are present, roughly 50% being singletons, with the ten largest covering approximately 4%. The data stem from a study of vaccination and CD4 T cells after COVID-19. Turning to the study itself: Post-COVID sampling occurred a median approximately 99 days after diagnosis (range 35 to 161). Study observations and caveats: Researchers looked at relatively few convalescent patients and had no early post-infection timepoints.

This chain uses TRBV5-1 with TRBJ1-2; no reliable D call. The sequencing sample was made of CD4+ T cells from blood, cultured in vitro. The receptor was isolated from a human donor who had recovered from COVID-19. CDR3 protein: CASSLGYDYGYTF. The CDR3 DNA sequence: TGCGCCAGCAGCTTGGGGTATGACTATGGCTACACCTTC.